The clone carrying this TCR beta chain was found a few times. The CDR3 totals 19 residues. Losses at the gene ends were 7 bases for V and 0 bases for J; bases not matched to a gene: 12. Indicated time point: patch test 2, 6 weeks after DPC sensitization. Treatment of the sample: therapeutic diphenylcyclopropenone sensitization with weekly scalp DPC. Ahead of applying each patch test, blood was sampled. Donors, patients with alopecia ranging from 18 to 70 years old and judged suitable for DPC, provided samples. The study extracted total RNA from unfractionated whole blood. The data are from a study of human T cells and chemical hapten exposure. Study as a whole: Upper back patch tests used 0.01% DPC, scored after 6 days.

TCRdb reprocessed the RACE reads via MiXCR and lists one record per CDR3 protein. The sample contains 95,000 or so distinct CDR3 sequences, approximately 10% of which appear only once. The TCR comes from a woman in her thirties or forties with alopecia areata. Some clones in this sample may be carry-over from other donors' samples. This specimen consisted of whole blood, obtained in connection with sensitization to the hapten diphenylcyclopropenone (DPC). This chain links TRBV12-3 or TRBV12-4 with TRBJ2-1; 13 nucleotides agree with TRBD2. This chain's CDR3 is CASTTSGTSGELSYNEQFF. CDR3 DNA: TGTGCCAGCACCACGAGCGGGACTAGCGGGGAACTCTCCTACAATGAGCAGTTCTTC.